This T cell receptor (beta chain) was identified during a study of control samples from healthy donors and cancer patients. Method: immunoSEQ multiplex PCR; TCRdb's copy keeps in-frame clones and lacks some. The sample carries some 120,000 clones, around 87% recorded once. CDR1 GTSNPN and CDR2 SVGIG come from the germline V gene (reference sequence). V gave up 1 base and J gave up 2 bases, with 9 bases separating them. This CDR3 region has 13 residues. This clone was seen only once. The sequencing sample was made of blood. The chain combines TRBV30 with TRBJ2-7; the D gene is possibly TRBD1 (5 bases). The TCR originated in a man aged 40-55 years in good health. CDR3: CAWSDTGAYEQYF. Here the CDR3 DNA reads TGTGCCTGGAGTGATACAGGAGCCTACGAGCAGTACTTC.